This T cell receptor beta chain is drawn from a study of shared clonotypes between healthy human individuals. Repertoires were generated with immunoSEQ multiplex PCR, while TCRdb's copy carries only in-frame clones and drops some. The sample lists roughly 500,000 clones; more than 65% were seen once. Germline V gene lookup returns CDR1 LGHNA and CDR2 YSLEER. Trimming at V came to 3 bases and at J to 6 bases, leaving 6 bases not matched to a gene. The length of the CDR3 is 14 residues. Sample: PBMCs. The chain combines TRBV4-3 with TRBJ1-1; TRBD1 matches 8 bases. This TCR derives from a middle-aged woman in good health. Some clones in this sample may be carry-over from other donors' samples. The CDR3 DNA reads as TGCGCCAGCAGCCACGGGACAGGAGGGGCTGAAGCTTTCTTT. Amino acids: CASSHGTGGAEAFF.